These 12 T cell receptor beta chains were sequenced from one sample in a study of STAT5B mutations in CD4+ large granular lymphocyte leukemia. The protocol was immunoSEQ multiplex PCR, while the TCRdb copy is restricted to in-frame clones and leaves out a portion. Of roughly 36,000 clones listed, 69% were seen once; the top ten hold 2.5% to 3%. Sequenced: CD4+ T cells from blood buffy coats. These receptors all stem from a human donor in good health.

CDR3 nucleotides: TGTGCCAGCAGCACAATGTCCGGGACAAACTATGGCTACACCTTC. Protein product: CASSTMSGTNYGYTF. The chain joins TRBV9 to TRBJ1-2, with D possibly being TRBD1 (6 bases). Germline CDR1 SGDLS, CDR2 YYNGEE. This CDR3 has 15 amino acids. V lost 4 bases, J lost 2 bases, and 15 bases lay in between.

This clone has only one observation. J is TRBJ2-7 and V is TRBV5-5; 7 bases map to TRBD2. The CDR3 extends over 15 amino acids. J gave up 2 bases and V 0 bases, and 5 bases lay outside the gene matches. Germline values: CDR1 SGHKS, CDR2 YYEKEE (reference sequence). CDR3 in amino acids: CASSLAGGSTYEQYF. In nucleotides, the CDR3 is TGTGCCAGCAGCTTGGCCGGGGGGTCGACCTACGAGCAGTACTTC.

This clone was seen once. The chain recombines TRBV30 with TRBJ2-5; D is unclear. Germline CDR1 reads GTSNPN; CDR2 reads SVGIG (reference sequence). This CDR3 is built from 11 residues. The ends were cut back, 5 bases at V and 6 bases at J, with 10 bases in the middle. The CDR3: CAWGRQQTQYF. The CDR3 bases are TGTGCCTGGGGACGTCAACAGACCCAGTACTTC.

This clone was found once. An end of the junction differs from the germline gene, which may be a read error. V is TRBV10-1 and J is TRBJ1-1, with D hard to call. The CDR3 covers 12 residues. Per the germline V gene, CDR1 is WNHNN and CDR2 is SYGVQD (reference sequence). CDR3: CASSESGRPGVF. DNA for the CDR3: TGCGCCAGCAGTGAGTCAGGACGGCCCGGGGTCTTT.

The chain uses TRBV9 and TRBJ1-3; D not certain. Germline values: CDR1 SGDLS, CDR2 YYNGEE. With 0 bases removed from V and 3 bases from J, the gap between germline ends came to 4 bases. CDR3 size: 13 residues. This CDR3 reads CASSVEGGNTIYF. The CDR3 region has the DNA TGTGCCAGCAGCGTAGAGGGTGGAAACACCATATATTTT. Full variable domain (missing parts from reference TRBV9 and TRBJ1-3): DSGVTQTPKHLITATGQRVTLRCSPRSGDLSVYWYQQSLDQGLQFLIQYYNGEERAKGNILERFSAQQFPDLHSELNLSSLELGDSALYFCASSVEGGNTIYFGEGSWLTVV.

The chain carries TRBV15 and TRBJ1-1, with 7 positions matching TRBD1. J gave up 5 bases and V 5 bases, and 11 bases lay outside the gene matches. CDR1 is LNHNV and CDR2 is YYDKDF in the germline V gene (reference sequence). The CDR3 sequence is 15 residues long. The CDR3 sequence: CATSGQTGRMTEAFF. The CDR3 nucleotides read TGTGCCACCAGCGGACAGACAGGGCGTATGACTGAAGCTTTCTTT.

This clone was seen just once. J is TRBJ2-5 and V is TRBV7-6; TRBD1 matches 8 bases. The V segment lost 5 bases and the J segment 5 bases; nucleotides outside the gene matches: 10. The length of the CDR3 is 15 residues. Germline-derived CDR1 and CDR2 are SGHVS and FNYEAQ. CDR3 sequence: CASSLGTGQGETQYF. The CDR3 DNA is TGTGCCAGCAGCCTTGGGACAGGCCAGGGGGAGACCCAGTACTTC.

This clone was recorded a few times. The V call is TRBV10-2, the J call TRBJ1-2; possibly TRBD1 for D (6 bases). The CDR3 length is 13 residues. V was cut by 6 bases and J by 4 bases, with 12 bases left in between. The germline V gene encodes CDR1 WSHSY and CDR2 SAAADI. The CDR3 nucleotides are TGCGCCAGCAGCGAGGACAGAACCTATGGCTACACCTTC. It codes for CASSEDRTYGYTF.

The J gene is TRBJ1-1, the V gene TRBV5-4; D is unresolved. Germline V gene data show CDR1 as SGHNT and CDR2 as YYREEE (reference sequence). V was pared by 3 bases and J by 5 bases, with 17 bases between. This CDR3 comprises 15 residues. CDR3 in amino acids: CASSSRRTFGTEAFF. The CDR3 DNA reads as TGTGCCAGCAGCTCCCGCCGGACCTTTGGAACTGAAGCTTTCTTT.

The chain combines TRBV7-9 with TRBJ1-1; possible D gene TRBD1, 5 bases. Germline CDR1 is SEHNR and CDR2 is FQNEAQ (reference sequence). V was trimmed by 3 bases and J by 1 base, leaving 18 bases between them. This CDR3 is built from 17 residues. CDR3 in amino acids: CASSLGGIGAGNTEAFF. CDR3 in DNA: TGTGCCAGCAGCTTGGGGGGGATAGGGGCTGGGAACACTGAAGCTTTCTTT.

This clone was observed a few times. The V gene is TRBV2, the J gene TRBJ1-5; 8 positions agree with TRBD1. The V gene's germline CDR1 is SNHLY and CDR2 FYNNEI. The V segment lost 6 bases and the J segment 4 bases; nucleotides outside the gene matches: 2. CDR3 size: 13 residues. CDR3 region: CASSRGRNQPQHF. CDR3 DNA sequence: TGTGCCAGCAGCAGGGGGCGGAATCAGCCCCAGCATTTT.

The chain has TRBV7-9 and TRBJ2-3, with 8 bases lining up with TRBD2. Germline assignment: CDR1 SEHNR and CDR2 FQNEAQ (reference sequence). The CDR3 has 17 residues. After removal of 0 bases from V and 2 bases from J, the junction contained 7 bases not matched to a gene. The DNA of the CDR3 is TGTGCCAGCAGCTTAGCTGCGCGGGGGGACAACACAGATACGCAGTATTTT. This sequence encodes CASSLAARGDNTDTQYF.